The clone carrying this TCR beta chain was seen more than once but under ten times. Its target is not known. The data derive from a study of T-cell reconstitution after alpha-beta-depleted transplantation in children. Using unique molecular identifiers, the investigators prepared the TCRbeta library. TCRdb independently ran MiXCR on the PCR reads; one entry per CDR3 protein. Of fewer than 750,000 distinct CDR3 sequences listed, around 23% are singletons. Study-wide results and limits: Reportedly, roughly two months post-transplant, alpha-beta T cells arose from several hundred expanded graft clones. Surviving recipient cells, namely T cells and thymic progenitors, were the source of high day-60 TCRbeta diversity in some patients.

This TCR was recovered from a boy in the first two years of life who had a stem cell transplant for acute myeloid leukemia, so the T cells may come from the graft donor. This specimen consisted of PBMCs, mostly from graft donor cells, obtained 360 days after TCRalphabeta/CD19-depleted stem cell transplant.

This CDR3 reads CASQGGPTSGNTIYF. DNA of the CDR3: TGTGCCAGCCAGGGGGGTCCAACTTCTGGAAACACCATATATTTT. V is TRBV6-1 and J is TRBJ1-3; 7 bases align to TRBD1. The V and J ends lost 8 bases and 1 base, in that order; junction bases with no gene match: 8. The CDR3 has 15 residues. Looked up from germline, CDR1 is MNHNS and CDR2 is SASEGT.